This T cell receptor (beta chain) was sequenced in a study of blood T cells in healthy people across ages. With 2 bases clipped from V and 13 bases from J, the junction kept 13 bases outside the gene matches. Germline CDR1 and CDR2: SGHTA and FQGNSA. The CDR3 has 15 amino acids. The table lists this clonotype with a few counts. With a J-beta primer mix and a sample-barcoded 5' primer, a second PCR ran 7 to 11 cycles. A 12-random-nucleotide template-switch adaptor tagged each cDNA molecule. TCRdb recomputed calls from the 5' RACE reads with MiXCR, one row per CDR3 protein. The repertoire holds hundreds of thousands of distinct CDR3 sequences, with about 52% as singletons. Staff drew approximately 9.7 milliliters of peripheral blood from each donor.

The chain couples TRBV7-2 to TRBJ2-5, with 10 nucleotides matching TRBD2. The sequenced sample was blood. The receptor was isolated from a woman in her sixties or seventies in good health. Here the CDR3 DNA reads TGTGCCAGCAGCTTACAAGGAGCTAGCGGGGGTTCTGCGTACTTC. As protein: CASSLQGASGGSAYF.